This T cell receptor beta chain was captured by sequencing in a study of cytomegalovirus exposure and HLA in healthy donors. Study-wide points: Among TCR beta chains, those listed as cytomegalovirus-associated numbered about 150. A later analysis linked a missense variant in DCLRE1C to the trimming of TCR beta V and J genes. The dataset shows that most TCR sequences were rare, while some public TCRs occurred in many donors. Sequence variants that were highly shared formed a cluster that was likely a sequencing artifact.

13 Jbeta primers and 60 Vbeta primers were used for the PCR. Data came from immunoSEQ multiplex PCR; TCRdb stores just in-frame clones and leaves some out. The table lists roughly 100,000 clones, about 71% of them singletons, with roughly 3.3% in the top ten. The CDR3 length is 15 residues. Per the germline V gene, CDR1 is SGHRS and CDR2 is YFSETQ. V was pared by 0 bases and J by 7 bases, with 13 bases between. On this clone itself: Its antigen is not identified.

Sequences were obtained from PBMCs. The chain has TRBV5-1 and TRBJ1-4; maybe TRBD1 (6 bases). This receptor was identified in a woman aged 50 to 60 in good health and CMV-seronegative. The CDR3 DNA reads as TGCGCCAGCAGCTTGGACGGGGGGCTAAGTGAAAAACTGTTTTTT. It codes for CASSLDGGLSEKLFF.